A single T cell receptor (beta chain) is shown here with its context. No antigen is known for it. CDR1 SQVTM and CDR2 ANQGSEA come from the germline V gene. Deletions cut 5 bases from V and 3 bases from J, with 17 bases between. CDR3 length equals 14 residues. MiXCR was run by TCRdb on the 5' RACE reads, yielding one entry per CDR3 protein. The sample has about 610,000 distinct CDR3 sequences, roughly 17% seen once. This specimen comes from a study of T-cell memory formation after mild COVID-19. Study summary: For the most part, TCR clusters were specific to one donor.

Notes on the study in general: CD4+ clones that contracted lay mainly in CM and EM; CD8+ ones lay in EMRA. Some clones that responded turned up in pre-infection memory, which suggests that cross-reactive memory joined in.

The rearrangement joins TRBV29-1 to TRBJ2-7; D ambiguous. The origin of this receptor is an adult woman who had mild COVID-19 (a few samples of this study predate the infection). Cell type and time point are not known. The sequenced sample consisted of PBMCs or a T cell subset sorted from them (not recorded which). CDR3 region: CSVRTTDRLYEQYF. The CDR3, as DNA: TGCAGCGTTCGCACTACGGACCGACTCTACGAGCAGTACTTC.